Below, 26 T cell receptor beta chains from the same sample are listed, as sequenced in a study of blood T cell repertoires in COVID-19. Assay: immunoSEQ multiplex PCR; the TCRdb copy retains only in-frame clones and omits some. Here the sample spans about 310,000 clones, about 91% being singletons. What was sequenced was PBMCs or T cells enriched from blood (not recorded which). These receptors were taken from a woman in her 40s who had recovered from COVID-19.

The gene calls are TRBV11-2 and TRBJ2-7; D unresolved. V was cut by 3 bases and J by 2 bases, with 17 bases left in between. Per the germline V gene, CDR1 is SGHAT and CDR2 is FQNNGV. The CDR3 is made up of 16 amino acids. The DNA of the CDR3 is TGTGCCAGCAGCTTCTATGGGCGCAGCTTTACCTACGAGCAGTACTTC. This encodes CASSFYGRSFTYEQYF.

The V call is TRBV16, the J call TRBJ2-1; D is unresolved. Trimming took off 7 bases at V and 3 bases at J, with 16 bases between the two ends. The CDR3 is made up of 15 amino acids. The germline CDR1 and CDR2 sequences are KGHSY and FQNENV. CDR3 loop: CASTRNTGGYNEQFF. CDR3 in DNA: TGTGCCAGCACCCGCAATACTGGCGGCTACAATGAGCAGTTCTTC.

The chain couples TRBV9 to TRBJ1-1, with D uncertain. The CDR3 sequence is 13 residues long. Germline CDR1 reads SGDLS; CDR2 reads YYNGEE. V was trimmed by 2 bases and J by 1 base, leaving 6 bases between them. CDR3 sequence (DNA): TGTGCCAGCAGCGTCCCAGGGAACACTGAAGCTTTCTTT. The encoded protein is CASSVPGNTEAFF.

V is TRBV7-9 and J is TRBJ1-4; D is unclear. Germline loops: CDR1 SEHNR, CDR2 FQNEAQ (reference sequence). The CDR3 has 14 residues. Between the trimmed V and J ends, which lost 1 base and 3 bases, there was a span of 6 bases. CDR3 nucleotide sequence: TGTGCCAGCAGCTTAGGAGCCCCTAATGAAAAACTGTTTTTT. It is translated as CASSLGAPNEKLFF.

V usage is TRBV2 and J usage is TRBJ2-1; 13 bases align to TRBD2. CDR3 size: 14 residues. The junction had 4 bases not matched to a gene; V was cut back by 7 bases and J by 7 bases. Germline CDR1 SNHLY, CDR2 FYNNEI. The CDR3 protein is CASNRLAGGNEQFF. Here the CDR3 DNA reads TGTGCCAGCAATCGACTAGCGGGAGGAAATGAGCAGTTCTTC. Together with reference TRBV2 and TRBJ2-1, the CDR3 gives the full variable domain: EPEVTQTPSHQVTQMGQEVILRCVPISNHLYFYWYRQILGQKVEFLVSFYNNEISEKSEIFDDQFSVERPDGSNFTLKIRSTKLEDSAMYFCASNRLAGGNEQFFGPGTRLTVL.

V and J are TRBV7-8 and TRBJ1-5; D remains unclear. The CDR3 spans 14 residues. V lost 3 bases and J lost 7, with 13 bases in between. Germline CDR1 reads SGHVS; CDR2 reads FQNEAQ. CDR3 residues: CASSLGFRVQPQHF. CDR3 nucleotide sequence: TGTGCCAGCAGCTTGGGTTTTCGGGTCCAGCCCCAGCATTTT.

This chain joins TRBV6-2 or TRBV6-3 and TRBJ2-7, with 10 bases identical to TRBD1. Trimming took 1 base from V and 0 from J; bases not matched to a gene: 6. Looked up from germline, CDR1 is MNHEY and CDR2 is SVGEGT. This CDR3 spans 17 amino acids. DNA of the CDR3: TGTGCCAGCAGTTACTGGGGGACAGGGGCCTCCTCCTACGAGCAGTACTTC. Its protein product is CASSYWGTGASSYEQYF.

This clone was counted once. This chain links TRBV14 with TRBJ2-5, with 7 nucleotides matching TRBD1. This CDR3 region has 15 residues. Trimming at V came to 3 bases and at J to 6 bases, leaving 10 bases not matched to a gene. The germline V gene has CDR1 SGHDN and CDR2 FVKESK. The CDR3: CASSHVTGSVKTQYF. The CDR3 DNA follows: TGTGCCAGCAGCCACGTGACAGGGTCAGTAAAGACCCAGTACTTC.

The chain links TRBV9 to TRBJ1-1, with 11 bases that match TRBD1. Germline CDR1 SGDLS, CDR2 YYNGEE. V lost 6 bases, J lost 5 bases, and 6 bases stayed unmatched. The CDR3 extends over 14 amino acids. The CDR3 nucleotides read TGTGCCAGCAAGGAAGGGACAGGGGGAACTGAAGCTTTCTTT. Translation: CASKEGTGGTEAFF.

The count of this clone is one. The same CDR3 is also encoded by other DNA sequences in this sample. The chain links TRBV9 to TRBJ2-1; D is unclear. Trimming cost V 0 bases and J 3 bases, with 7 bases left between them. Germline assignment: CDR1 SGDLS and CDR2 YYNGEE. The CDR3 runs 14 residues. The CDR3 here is CASSVGGNYNEQFF. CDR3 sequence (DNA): TGTGCCAGCAGCGTAGGTGGCAACTACAATGAGCAGTTCTTC.

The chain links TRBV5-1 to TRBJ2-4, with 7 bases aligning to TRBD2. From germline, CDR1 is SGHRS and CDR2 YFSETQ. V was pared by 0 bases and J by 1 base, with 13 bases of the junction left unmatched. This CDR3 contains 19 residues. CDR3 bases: TGCGCCAGCAGCTTGGATCCGGGGGGTGTTTCAGGGGCCAAAAACATTCAGTACTTC. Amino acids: CASSLDPGGVSGAKNIQYF.

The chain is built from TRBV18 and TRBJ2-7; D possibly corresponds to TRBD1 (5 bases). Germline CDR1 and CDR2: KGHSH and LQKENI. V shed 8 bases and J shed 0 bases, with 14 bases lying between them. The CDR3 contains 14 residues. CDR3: CASVEGVLSYEQYF. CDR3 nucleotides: TGTGCCAGCGTAGAAGGGGTCCTCTCCTACGAGCAGTACTTC. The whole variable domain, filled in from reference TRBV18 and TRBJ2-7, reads NAGVMQNPRHLVRRRGQEARLRCSPMKGHSHVYWYRQLPEEGLKFMVYLQKENIIDESGMPKERFSAEFPKEGPSILRIQQVVRGDSAAYFCASVEGVLSYEQYFGPGTRLTVT.

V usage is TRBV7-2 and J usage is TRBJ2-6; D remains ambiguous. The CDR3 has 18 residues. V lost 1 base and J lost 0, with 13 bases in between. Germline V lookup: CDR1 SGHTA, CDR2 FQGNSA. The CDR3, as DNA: TGTGCCAGCAGCTTAGACCCTCGTTGGAGCTCTGGGGCCAACGTCCTGACTTTC. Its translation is CASSLDPRWSSGANVLTF.

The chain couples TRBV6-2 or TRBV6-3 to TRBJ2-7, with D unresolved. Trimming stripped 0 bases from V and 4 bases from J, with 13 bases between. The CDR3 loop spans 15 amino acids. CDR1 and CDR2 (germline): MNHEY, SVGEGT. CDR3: CASSYSRGRVYEQYF. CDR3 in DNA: TGTGCCAGCAGTTACTCTCGCGGCAGAGTATACGAGCAGTACTTC.

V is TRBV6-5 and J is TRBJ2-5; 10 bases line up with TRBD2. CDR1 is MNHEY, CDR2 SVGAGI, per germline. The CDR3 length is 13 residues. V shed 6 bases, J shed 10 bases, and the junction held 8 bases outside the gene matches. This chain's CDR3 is CASRGLAEEDQYF. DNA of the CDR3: TGTGCCAGCAGAGGACTAGCGGAGGAGGACCAGTACTTC.

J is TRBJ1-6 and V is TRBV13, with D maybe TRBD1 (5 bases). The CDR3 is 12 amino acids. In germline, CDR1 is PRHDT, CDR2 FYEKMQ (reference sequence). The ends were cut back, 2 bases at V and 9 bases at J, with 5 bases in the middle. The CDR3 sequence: CASSLQGSPLHF. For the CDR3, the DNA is TGTGCCAGCAGCTTACAGGGTTCACCCCTCCACTTT. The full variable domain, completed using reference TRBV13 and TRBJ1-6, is AAGVIQSPRHLIKEKRETATLKCYPIPRHDTVYWYQQGPGQDPQFLISFYEKMQSDKGSIPDRFSAQQFSDYHSELNMSSLELGDSALYFCASSLQGSPLHFGNGTRLTVT.

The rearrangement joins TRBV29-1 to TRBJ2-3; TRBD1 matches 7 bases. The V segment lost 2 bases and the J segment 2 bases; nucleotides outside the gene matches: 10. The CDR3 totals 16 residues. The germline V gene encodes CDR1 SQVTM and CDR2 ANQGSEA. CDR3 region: CSVEKGTALYTDTQYF. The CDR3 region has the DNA TGCAGCGTTGAAAAAGGGACAGCTCTTTACACAGATACGCAGTATTTT.

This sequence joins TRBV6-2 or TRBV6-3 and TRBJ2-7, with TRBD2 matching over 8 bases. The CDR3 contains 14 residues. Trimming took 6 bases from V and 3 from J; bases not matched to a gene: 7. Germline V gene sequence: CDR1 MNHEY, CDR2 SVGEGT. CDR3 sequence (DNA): TGTGCCAGCAGCGACACCGGGACTAGCTACGAGCAGTACTTC. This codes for CASSDTGTSYEQYF.

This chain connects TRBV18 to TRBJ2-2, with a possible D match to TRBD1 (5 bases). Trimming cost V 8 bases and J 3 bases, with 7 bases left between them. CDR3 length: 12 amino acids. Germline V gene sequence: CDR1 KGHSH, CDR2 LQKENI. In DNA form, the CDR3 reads TGTGCCAGCCCCAGGGACACCGGGGAGCTGTTTTTT. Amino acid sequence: CASPRDTGELFF. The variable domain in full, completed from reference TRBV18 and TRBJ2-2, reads NAGVMQNPRHLVRRRGQEARLRCSPMKGHSHVYWYRQLPEEGLKFMVYLQKENIIDESGMPKERFSAEFPKEGPSILRIQQVVRGDSAAYFCASPRDTGELFFGEGSRLTVL.

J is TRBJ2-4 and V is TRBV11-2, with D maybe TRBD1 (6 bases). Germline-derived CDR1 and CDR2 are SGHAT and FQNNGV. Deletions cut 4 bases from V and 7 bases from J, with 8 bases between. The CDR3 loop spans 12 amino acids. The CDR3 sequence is CASSSGDNIQYF. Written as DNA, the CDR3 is TGTGCCAGCAGCTCAGGGGACAACATTCAGTACTTC.

CDR3 bases: TGTGCCAGCAGCTTAGCAGGGGGCTCTGGAAACACCATATATTTT. This translates into CASSLAGGSGNTIYF. The rearrangement links TRBV7-3 to TRBJ1-3; 7 nucleotides agree with TRBD1. The junction had 1 base not matched to a gene; V was cut back by 2 bases and J by 0 bases. The CDR3 length is 15 residues. Germline CDR1 and CDR2: SGHTA and FQGTGA.

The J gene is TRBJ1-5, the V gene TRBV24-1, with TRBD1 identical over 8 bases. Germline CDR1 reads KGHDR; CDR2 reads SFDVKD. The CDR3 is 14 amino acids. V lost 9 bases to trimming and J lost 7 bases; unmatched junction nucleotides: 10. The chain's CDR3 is CATGTDREFQPQHF. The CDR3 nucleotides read TGTGCCACCGGGACGGACAGGGAGTTCCAGCCCCAGCATTTT.

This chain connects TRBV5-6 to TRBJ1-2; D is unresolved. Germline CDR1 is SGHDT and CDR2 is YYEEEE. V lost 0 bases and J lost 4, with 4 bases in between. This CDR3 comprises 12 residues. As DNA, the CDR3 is TGTGCCAGCAGCTTGGACAGCTATGGCTACACCTTC. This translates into CASSLDSYGYTF.

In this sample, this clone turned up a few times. DNA for the CDR3: TGTGCCAGCAGCCCGGACAGTAGTCAGCCCCAGCATTTT. It translates to CASSPDSSQPQHF. The chain has TRBV6-5 and TRBJ1-5; D is perhaps TRBD1 (6 bases). Germline V gene sequence: CDR1 MNHEY, CDR2 SVGAGI. The CDR3 consists of 13 residues. V was pared by 6 bases and J by 6 bases, with 12 bases between.

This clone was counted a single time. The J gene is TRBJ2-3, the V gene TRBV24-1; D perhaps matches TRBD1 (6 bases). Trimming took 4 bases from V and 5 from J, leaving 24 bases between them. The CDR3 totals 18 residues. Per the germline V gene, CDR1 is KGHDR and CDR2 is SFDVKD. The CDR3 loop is CATSDPTPVDSDQDTQYF. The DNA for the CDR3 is TGTGCCACCAGTGACCCCACCCCCGTGGACAGCGATCAAGATACGCAGTATTTT.

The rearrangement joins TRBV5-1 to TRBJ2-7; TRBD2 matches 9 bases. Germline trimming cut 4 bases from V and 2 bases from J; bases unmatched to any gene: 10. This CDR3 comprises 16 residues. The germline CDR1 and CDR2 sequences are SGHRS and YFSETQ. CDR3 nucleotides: TGCGCCAGCAGCCTAGACGGGACTAGCTTTACCTACGAGCAGTACTTC. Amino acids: CASSLDGTSFTYEQYF.